This T cell receptor (beta chain) was captured in a study of T cells in localized non-small cell lung cancer. The CDR3 has 16 amino acids. Trimming took 5 bases from V and 12 from J; bases not matched to a gene: 15. CDR1 SEHNR and CDR2 FQNEAQ come from the germline V gene (reference sequence). A remark on this clone: Its target is not known.

Study outcomes and limitations: Detection in adjacent lung was observed for a median 57 of the top 100 tumor clones. Measurement of T cell clonality placed uninvolved adjacent lung highest, above the level in tumor.

Using immunoSEQ multiplex PCR, the repertoire was profiled, and TCRdb retains in-frame clones only, with some absent. Of some 78,000 clones listed, around four fifths are singletons. This clonotype originated in a man aged 40 to 70 with stage I lung adenocarcinoma. The rearrangement uses TRBV7-9 and TRBJ1-6; TRBD1 matches 8 bases. The sequencing used peripheral blood, collected before any cancer treatment. The CDR3 reads CASSRPAGRGRKPLHF. The CDR3 nucleotides read TGTGCCAGCAGCCGGCCGGCGGGCAGGGGGCGTAAACCCCTCCACTTT.